This record covers a single TCR beta chain. Its antigen is unknown. The data derive from a study of type 1 regulatory T cells. The CDR3 totals 13 residues. V lost 2 bases and J lost 6, with 8 bases in between. CDR1 and CDR2 from the germline V gene are LNHDA and SQIVND (reference sequence). TCRdb independently ran MiXCR on the reads; one entry per CDR3 protein. The sample has 63,000 or so distinct CDR3 sequences; roughly half are singletons. The chain has TRBV19 and TRBJ1-5; D is undetermined. This clonotype originated in a human donor in good health. Sequences were obtained from cultured non-Tr1 T cells, either the whole culture or a sorted T cell fraction (not recorded which). CDR3 DNA: TGTGCCAGTAGTATAAGGGAGGGTCAGCCCCAGCATTTT. It specifies CASSIREGQPQHF.